One T cell receptor (beta chain) is described in this entry. Antigen: not known. This entry belongs to a study of OX40 agonist ivuxolimab in advanced cancers. Study in general: Ivuxolimab, an antibody that agonizes OX40 (CD134), was administered to the patients. Broader study findings: Averaged across samples, CD8+ T cells carried more expanded clones than CD4+ did.

Using immunoSEQ multiplex PCR, the repertoire was profiled, and TCRdb retains in-frame clones only, with some absent. The table records 50,000 to 85,000 clones, around 83% of them present only once. Germline CDR1 and CDR2: LGHNA and YSLEER. The trim removed 6 bases at V and 4 bases at J, leaving 8 bases unmatched. The CDR3 is made up of 14 amino acids. The V gene is TRBV4-3, the J gene TRBJ1-1; 7 bases map to TRBD1. The sequence was collected from an adult with an advanced solid tumor such as melanoma, head and neck, liver or kidney cancer. Here the sequenced sample was CD4+ or CD8+ T cells sorted from blood, taken in a trial of the OX40 agonist ivuxolimab. CDR3 nucleotide sequence: TGCGCCAGCAGTCCCCAGGGGGTCGTCACTGAAGCTTTCTTT. Protein sequence: CASSPQGVVTEAFF.